This T cell receptor (beta chain) appears in the sequencing data of a study of T cells after yellow fever vaccination. Details on this clonotype: Its matching antigen is unknown.

General study results and limits: Clonotypes appearing in both CD4 and CD8 compartments existed, and their share was small. A secondary response was less intense yet reached its peak sooner, at day 5 versus 15.

CDR3 length: 12 amino acids. CDR1 and CDR2 (germline): DFQATT, SNEGSKA (reference sequence). Trimming took 5 bases from V and 7 from J, leaving 11 bases between them. Conversion of TCR transcripts into cDNA relied on 5'RACE template switching, which added a universal primer site and UMIs. TCRdb processed the 5' RACE reads anew with MiXCR; each CDR3 protein has one entry. This repertoire shows some 500,000 distinct CDR3 sequences, approximately 13% found once; its top ten account for roughly 13%. This clonotype was obtained from a man aged 25 to 40 who received the YFV17D yellow fever vaccine. This sample comprised PBMCs, obtained on the day of the yellow fever booster vaccination. The V call is TRBV20-1, the J call TRBJ1-4; D is unclear. CDR3 sequence (DNA): TGCAGTGCTGGGAGGGTTGGTGAAAAACTGTTTTTT. Protein product: CSAGRVGEKLFF.